What follows describes a single T cell receptor beta chain. Its binding antigen is unknown. No base qualities exist here, and no much larger clone lies one base off it. The data are from a study of T cells after yellow fever vaccination (dated by TCRdb to about 2019). Concerning the study at large: The SMART-Seq v4 Ultra Low Input RNA kit was used to prepare libraries from fractions with low cell numbers. Bulk PBMC replicates and cell subsets were isolated from blood drawn at multiple timepoints before and after both primary and secondary immunization. To track T-cell clones before and after primary and booster YFV17D yellow fever vaccination, bulk TCR alpha and beta repertoires were sequenced longitudinally. Two healthy male donors, one aged 18 to 29 and one aged 30 to 40 years, made up the cohort. On the study overall, not on this receptor specifically: Because abundant contaminating clonotypes from the bulk population could be contained in FACS-sorted repertoires, computational filtering was required. The secondary T-cell response was found to be weaker but faster than the primary response, with a peak reached on day 5 rather than on day 15. A small fraction of clonotypes showed up in both the CD4 and CD8 compartments, probably as a result of convergent recombination. After the booster, most clones that had expanded after primary vaccination were detected again (roughly 95% of CD4 and 88% of CD8), suggesting broad maintenance of memory. The study included only a couple of donors, which limits how far the findings can be generalized.

Trimming takes 4 bases from V and 6 bases from J, and the germline ends sit 10 bases apart. Its CDR3 holds 13 amino acids, cysteine through phenylalanine. Of all the DNA, just the CDR3 is kept, 39 bases in frame from base 1. For CDR1 and CDR2, the germline V gene (reference sequence) lists MNHEY and SMNVEV. Reads for this sample came from an Illumina NovaSeq 6000. TCR cDNA was synthesized by 5'RACE template switching, which introduced a universal primer site and unique molecular identifiers. Priming for cDNA synthesis came from both the TCR alpha and TCR beta constant segments. Two PCR steps were used to amplify libraries, with sample barcodes and sequencing adapters being added in the second step. Sequencing of libraries was performed on Illumina HiSeq 2500 (2x100 bp) or NovaSeq (2x150 bp). On the study's bioinformatics: Demultiplexing of reads and collapsing into UMI consensus sequences were performed with MIGEC, and V(D)J alignment was carried out with MiXCR. Using edgeR on replicate PBMC samples, clonotypes were called vaccine-responding if FDR was below 0.01 and the log2 fold change was above 5 up to day 15. CD4 or CD8 identity was assigned to each bulk clonotype according to whether the clonotype was present at higher abundance in the sequenced CD4 repertoire or the sequenced CD8 repertoire. TCRdb reworked the public reads: Q25 trimming with fastp, MiXCR clone assembly, productive beta chains retained. CDR3 protein duplicates are merged, each entry listing the most common genes and DNA. The V and J calls and clone size are TCRdb's, not the authors'. The sample contains 300,000 or so distinct CDR3 sequences, roughly 4.3% of them found a single time. The ten largest clones represent roughly a quarter of the sample.

The meaning of the sample's treatment or condition label: live attenuated yellow fever vaccine strain. Two biological replicates of bulk PBMCs were collected at each blood-draw timepoint. A standard Ficoll-Paque protocol was used to isolate PBMCs from peripheral blood. TriZol was used to extract RNA from bulk PBMCs, CD4 and CD8 fractions, and dextramer-positive and dextramer-negative fractions. This sequence originates from a young man who received the YFV17D yellow fever vaccine. Sequences were derived from PBMCs, sampled 5 days after the yellow fever booster vaccination. The V gene is TRBV27 and the J gene is TRBJ1-5; the D gene remains uncertain. The CDR3 loop reads CASSSKASQPQHF. In nucleotides, the sequence is TGTGCCAGCAGTTCAAAGGCTAGTCAGCCCCAGCATTTT.